This TCR beta chain was identified in a study of control samples from healthy donors and cancer patients. Germline values: CDR1 MGHRA, CDR2 YSYEKL. The CDR3 is 16 residues long. The V end lost 0 bases, the J end lost 2 bases, and 12 bases lay between the germline ends. Assay: immunoSEQ multiplex PCR; the TCRdb copy retains only in-frame clones and omits some. Altogether about 140,000 clones are present, 85% to 95% being singletons, with the ten largest covering around 12%. This chain connects TRBV4-1 to TRBJ2-3; D not resolved. Sequences were obtained from blood. The clonotype was recovered from a man in his forties in good health. The DNA for the CDR3 is TGCGCCAGCAGCCAAGAAAAATTGTGGGTCACAGATACGCAGTATTTT. Its translation: CASSQEKLWVTDTQYF.